Listed here are 18 T cell receptor beta chains from one sample, sequenced in a study of T cell changes during pregnancy in multiple sclerosis. Sequenced by immunoSEQ multiplex PCR; TCRdb stores in-frame clones only, minus some. Among under 35,000 clones listed, 85% to 90% were seen once. The material sequenced was CD8+ T cells from peripheral blood mononuclear cells, taken before pregnancy. Receptor source: a female donor with multiple sclerosis, enrolled in a pregnancy study.

This clone was picked up one time. This sequence joins TRBV10-2 and TRBJ2-5, with 10 bases lining up with TRBD1. Germline V CDR1 and CDR2: WSHSY, SAAADI. This CDR3 contains 18 residues. V lost 3 bases, J lost 2 bases, and 12 bases stayed unmatched. DNA of the CDR3: TGCGCCAGCAGTGAATGGGACAGGGGCGGGGGAGGGCAAGAGACCCAGTACTTC. Protein product: CASSEWDRGGGGQETQYF.

The V call is TRBV4-1, the J call TRBJ1-1; D is uncertain. V lost 1 base and J lost 1, with 7 bases in between. The germline gives CDR1 MGHRA, CDR2 YSYEKL. The CDR3 is 14 residues long. The CDR3 nucleotides read TGCGCCAGCAGCCAAGGAGTCCCGAACACTGAAGCTTTCTTT. As protein: CASSQGVPNTEAFF.

V is TRBV19 and J is TRBJ2-7, with D possibly matching TRBD2 (5 bases). The CDR3 has 14 amino acids. Germline CDR1 is LNHDA and CDR2 is SQIVND (reference sequence). V gave up 3 bases and J gave up 1 base, with 10 bases separating them. This CDR3 reads CASSISGISYEQYF. CDR3 bases: TGTGCCAGTAGTATTTCGGGGATTTCCTACGAGCAGTACTTC.

The rearrangement links TRBV4-1 to TRBJ2-1, with TRBD2 matching over 11 bases. Germline lookup yields CDR1 MGHRA and CDR2 YSYEKL. The CDR3 sequence is 16 residues long. Trimming removed 6 bases from V and 4 bases from J; junction bases left unmatched: 8. CDR3 in amino acids: CASRPLTSGGYNEQFF. Written as DNA, the CDR3 is TGCGCCAGCAGACCCCTAACTAGCGGGGGATACAATGAGCAGTTCTTC.

The chain is built from TRBV4-1 and TRBJ2-5; TRBD2 matches 12 bases. This CDR3 is built from 16 residues. Trimming took 4 bases from V and 3 from J; bases not matched to a gene: 6. Germline V lookup: CDR1 MGHRA, CDR2 YSYEKL. The CDR3, as DNA: TGCGCCAGCAGCCTTGCTAGCGGGGGGGCCGAAGAGACCCAGTACTTC. As protein: CASSLASGGAEETQYF.

This clone has more than one count but fewer than ten. The J gene is TRBJ2-1, the V gene TRBV6-1; 10 nucleotides align to TRBD2. J lost 8 bases, V lost 0 bases, and 4 bases had no gene match. CDR1 MNHNS and CDR2 SASEGT come from the germline V gene. This CDR3 is built from 15 residues. CDR3 amino acids: CASSEAAGGLYEQFF. The CDR3 nucleotides are TGTGCCAGCAGTGAAGCAGCGGGGGGGTTATATGAGCAGTTCTTC.

The chain combines TRBV19 with TRBJ1-6; 10 bases map to TRBD1. The CDR3 loop spans 14 amino acids. The V gene's germline CDR1 is LNHDA and CDR2 SQIVND (reference sequence). V lost 8 bases, J lost 3 bases, and 1 base stayed unmatched. The CDR3 loop reads CASGDRGYNSPLHF. In DNA, the CDR3 is TGTGCCAGTGGGGACAGGGGCTATAATTCACCCCTCCACTTT.

This chain connects TRBV27 to TRBJ2-5; D ambiguous. The J call may not be correct, given that the DNA end is closer to TRBJ2-7. This CDR3 spans 15 amino acids. CDR1 is MNHEY and CDR2 is SMNVEV in the germline V gene (reference sequence). CDR3 in amino acids: CASGTSPDSSYEQYF. For the CDR3, the DNA is TGTGCCAGCGGTACATCCCCCGATAGCTCCTACGAGCAGTACTTC.

This clone was observed a single time. The chain couples TRBV5-6 to TRBJ1-1; D not certain. This CDR3 has 13 residues. Deletions cut 0 bases from V and 2 bases from J, with 5 bases between. In germline, CDR1 is SGHDT, CDR2 YYEEEE. The CDR3 is CASSLDRNTEAFF. The DNA of the CDR3 is TGTGCCAGCAGCTTGGACAGAAACACTGAAGCTTTCTTT.

CDR3 region: CASMTVLHEQYF. CDR3 sequence (DNA): TGTGCCAGCATGACAGTTTTGCACGAGCAGTACTTC. The chain uses TRBV2 and TRBJ2-7; D is possibly TRBD1 (5 bases). Germline V CDR1 and CDR2: SNHLY, FYNNEI. V was trimmed by 7 bases and J by 5 bases, leaving 12 bases between them. The CDR3 sequence is 12 residues long.

The V and J genes are TRBV4-1 and TRBJ2-3; D possibly corresponds to TRBD2 (7 bases). The V end was cut by 4 bases, the J end by 1 base, with 21 bases between. Germline assignment: CDR1 MGHRA and CDR2 YSYEKL. The CDR3 spans 18 residues. The CDR3 protein is CASSPIGGRGRGTDTQYF. The CDR3 DNA reads as TGCGCCAGCAGCCCGATCGGGGGGCGGGGGCGGGGCACAGATACGCAGTATTTT.

The rearrangement uses TRBV5-6 and TRBJ2-2; TRBD1 matches at 10 bases. V was clipped by 3 bases and J by 8 bases; unmatched bases: 4. CDR3 length: 14 residues. Looked up from germline, CDR1 is SGHDT and CDR2 is YYEEEE. CDR3 region: CASSYGTGVGELFF. CDR3 coding DNA: TGTGCCAGCAGCTATGGGACAGGGGTTGGGGAGCTGTTTTTT. The full variable domain, completed using reference TRBV5-6 and TRBJ2-2, is DAGVTQSPTHLIKTRGQQVTLRCSPKSGHDTVSWYQQALGQGPQFIFQYYEEEERQRGNFPDRFSGHQFPNYSSELNVNALLLGDSALYLCASSYGTGVGELFFGEGSRLTVL.

The chain employs TRBV29-1 and TRBJ2-2; the match to TRBD1 covers 7 bases. Germline V gene sequence: CDR1 SQVTM, CDR2 ANQGSEA. The CDR3 sequence is 14 residues long. The CDR3 DNA reads as TGCAGTTACCTAACAGGGGTCGGCACCGGGGAGCTGTTTTTT. Its protein product is CSYLTGVGTGELFF.

This clone was detected only once. The chain is built from TRBV5-6 and TRBJ2-7; a weak D match, TRBD1 (5 bases). The length of the CDR3 is 14 residues. Trimming stripped 0 bases from V and 2 bases from J, with 9 bases between. Germline-derived CDR1 and CDR2 are SGHDT and YYEEEE. CDR3 in amino acids: CASSLVRAPYEQYF. In DNA form, the CDR3 reads TGTGCCAGCAGCTTGGTCAGGGCCCCCTACGAGCAGTACTTC.

This clone is classed as medium-sized. The chain employs TRBV21-1 and TRBJ1-2; the table's D call, TRBD1, was not checked against the DNA. TRBV21-1 is designated a pseudogene. CDR3 size: 14 residues. The CDR3 DNA reads TGTGCCAGCAGGATGGGACAGGGGAACTATGGCTACACCTTC. Protein: CASRMGQGNYGYTF.

V gene TRBV5-8 combines with J gene TRBJ2-3, with TRBD1 identical over 7 bases. J was trimmed by 0 bases and V by 0 bases; bases with no gene match: 4. The germline CDR1 and CDR2 sequences are SGHTS and YDEGEE. CDR3 length equals 16 residues. The CDR3 loop is CASSLAWDSSTDTQYF. Here the CDR3 DNA reads TGTGCCAGCAGCTTGGCTTGGGACAGTAGCACAGATACGCAGTATTTT.

This chain joins TRBV5-1 and TRBJ2-3; D unclear. Germline V gene lookup returns CDR1 SGHRS and CDR2 YFSETQ. This CDR3 comprises 13 residues. Trimming cost V 3 bases and J 4 bases, with 9 bases left between them. Written as DNA, the CDR3 is TGCGCCAGCAGCTCGCGAGTTCCAGATACGCAGTATTTT. Translation: CASSSRVPDTQYF. Together with reference TRBV5-1 and TRBJ2-3, the CDR3 gives the full variable domain: KAGVTQTPRYLIKTRGQQVTLSCSPISGHRSVSWYQQTPGQGLQFLFEYFSETQRNKGNFPGRFSGRQFSNSRSEMNVSTLELGDSALYLCASSSRVPDTQYFGPGTRLTVL.

The chain joins TRBV4-1 to TRBJ1-4; D not certain. V lost 4 bases and J lost 5, with 11 bases in between. The CDR3 consists of 14 residues. Per germline, CDR1 MGHRA and CDR2 YSYEKL. CDR3 loop: CASSPSAENEKLFF. The CDR3 nucleotides are TGCGCCAGCAGCCCTTCGGCGGAGAATGAAAAACTGTTTTTT.